The 24 T cell receptor beta chains reported below all come from one sample, sequenced in a study of CD8 T cells in Susac syndrome. The authors reverse transcribed 0.5 to 1 ug RNA with random hexamers. TCRdb independently ran MiXCR on the immunoSEQ multiplex PCR reads; one entry per CDR3 protein. The data show 400,000 to 550,000 distinct CDR3 sequences, more than 80% seen once. Sequences were obtained from CD8+ T cells from PBMCs. These TCRs come from a human donor with multiple sclerosis.

This clonotype was seen only once. The J gene is TRBJ2-3, the V gene TRBV4-1, with D perhaps assigned TRBD1 or TRBD2 (5 bases each). Germline V gene sequence: CDR1 MGHRA, CDR2 YSYEKL. The CDR3 spans 15 residues. V was shortened by 0 bases and J by 4 bases, with 11 bases between the two germline ends. DNA for the CDR3: TGCGCCAGCAGCCAAGATGGGGGAGAGGCAGATACGCAGTATTTT. Translating it yields CASSQDGGEADTQYF.

The DNA for the CDR3 is TGCGCCAGCAGCCAAGTAAGTAGTGATAACACTGAAGCTTTCTTT. Translating it yields CASSQVSSDNTEAFF. This sequence joins TRBV4-1 and TRBJ1-1; D not resolved. This CDR3 region has 15 residues. CDR1 and CDR2 (germline): MGHRA, YSYEKL. Trimming stripped 1 base from V and 2 bases from J, with 11 bases between.

This rearrangement joins TRBV19 to TRBJ2-1, with D possibly being TRBD2 (6 bases). There are 15 residues in the CDR3. Germline assignment: CDR1 LNHDA and CDR2 SQIVND (reference sequence). V shed 1 base and J shed 3 bases, with 10 bases lying between them. The chain's CDR3 is CASSIGISGYNEQFF. CDR3 DNA sequence: TGTGCCAGTAGTATAGGGATTAGCGGCTACAATGAGCAGTTCTTC.

The CDR3 is CAGRLDREGNNEQFF. Written as DNA, the CDR3 is TGTGCCGGAAGATTGGACAGGGAGGGAAACAATGAGCAGTTCTTC. This chain links TRBV30 with TRBJ2-1; tentatively, D is TRBD1 (8 bases). The V end was cut by 8 bases, the J end by 5 bases, with 22 bases between. Germline V lookup: CDR1 GTSNPN, CDR2 SVGIG (reference sequence). There are 15 residues in the CDR3.

The chain is built from TRBV2 and TRBJ1-2, with D unresolved. This CDR3 has 15 residues. Germline lookup yields CDR1 SNHLY and CDR2 FYNNEI. Trimming shortened V by 3 bases and J by 1 base, and 12 bases separated the two germline ends. CDR3 in DNA: TGTGCCAGCAGTGATAGTACACCCAATAACTATGGCTACACCTTC. It codes for CASSDSTPNNYGYTF.

This chain connects TRBV27 to TRBJ1-2; D might be TRBD1 (5 bases). Looked up from germline, CDR1 is MNHEY and CDR2 is SMNVEV (reference sequence). The V end was cut by 3 bases, the J end by 5 bases, with 13 bases between. The CDR3 has 14 amino acids. The CDR3 reads CASSFDGGAYGYTF. The CDR3 DNA follows: TGTGCCAGCAGTTTTGACGGCGGGGCGTATGGCTACACCTTC.

The rearrangement links TRBV28 to TRBJ2-7; 9 bases line up with TRBD2. The CDR3 has 14 amino acids. The trim removed 5 bases at V and 5 bases at J, leaving 7 bases unmatched. The V gene's germline CDR1 is MDHEN and CDR2 SYDVKM. This CDR3 reads CASSTGLAGDEQYF. The CDR3 DNA sequence: TGTGCCAGCAGTACGGGACTAGCAGGAGACGAGCAGTACTTC.

The table lists this clonotype with a count of one. V gene TRBV4-1 combines with J gene TRBJ1-2, with D perhaps TRBD1 (6 bases). The CDR3 covers 15 residues. The ends were cut back, 0 bases at V and 4 bases at J, with 12 bases in the middle. The germline V gene has CDR1 MGHRA and CDR2 YSYEKL. The CDR3: CASSQDQVGAYGYTF. DNA of the CDR3: TGCGCCAGCAGCCAAGACCAGGTGGGGGCCTATGGCTACACCTTC.

The chain is built from TRBV27 and TRBJ2-2, with D uncertain. Germline-derived CDR1 and CDR2 are MNHEY and SMNVEV (reference sequence). The CDR3 is 13 residues long. V was shortened by 3 bases and J by 1 base, with 3 bases between the two germline ends. CDR3 coding DNA: TGTGCCAGCAGTTTTCAGAACACCGGGGAGCTGTTTTTT. It is translated as CASSFQNTGELFF.

The gene calls are TRBV5-1 and TRBJ1-4; D is unresolved. The germline CDR1 and CDR2 sequences are SGHRS and YFSETQ. Trimming stripped 2 bases from V and 7 bases from J, with 9 bases between. The CDR3 runs 13 residues. This CDR3 is CASSFDSSEKLFF. The CDR3 bases are TGCGCCAGCAGCTTTGACTCCTCTGAAAAACTGTTTTTT.

This clonotype showed up just a few times. This chain links TRBV30 with TRBJ2-7, with TRBD1 matching 9 bases. The V and J ends lost 7 bases and 5 bases, in that order; junction bases with no gene match: 9. Germline V gives CDR1 GTSNPN, CDR2 SVGIG (reference sequence). This CDR3 region has 13 residues. The chain's CDR3 is CALETGQGHEQYF. The CDR3, as DNA: TGTGCCTTGGAGACGGGACAGGGCCACGAGCAGTACTTC.

V usage is TRBV6-2 or TRBV6-3 and J usage is TRBJ2-5; 8 nucleotides line up with TRBD1. V lost 0 bases and J lost 3; bases outside the gene matches: 9. Looked up from germline, CDR1 is MNHEY and CDR2 is SVGEGT. The length of the CDR3 is 17 residues. Here the CDR3 DNA reads TGTGCCAGCAGTTACTCGGAACCCCCGGGACAGGAAGAGACCCAGTACTTC. This codes for CASSYSEPPGQEETQYF.

The rearrangement uses TRBV12-3 or TRBV12-4 and TRBJ2-2; unclear D gene. The CDR3 is 16 residues long. V was cut by 4 bases and J by 6 bases, with 18 bases left in between. CDR3 sequence: CASSSTTLVQAGELFF. In nucleotides, the CDR3 is TGTGCCAGCAGTTCTACCACACTCGTTCAGGCCGGGGAGCTGTTTTTT.

The V call is TRBV7-9, the J call TRBJ2-1; no clear D gene. V dropped 4 bases and J dropped 1 base, with 11 bases sitting between them. The germline CDR1 and CDR2 sequences are SEHNR and FQNEAQ (reference sequence). The CDR3 is made up of 15 amino acids. The CDR3 reads CASSSPLVSYNEQFF. For the CDR3, the DNA is TGTGCCAGCAGCTCCCCTCTGGTTTCCTACAATGAGCAGTTCTTC.

This clonotype was found once. The genes are TRBV5-6 and TRBJ1-5; D unclear. Germline values: CDR1 SGHDT, CDR2 YYEEEE. Trimming took 0 bases from V and 5 from J, leaving 9 bases between them. There are 14 residues in the CDR3. Here the CDR3 reads CASSLGQYDQPQHF. DNA of the CDR3: TGTGCCAGCAGCTTGGGCCAGTACGATCAGCCCCAGCATTTT.

The chain uses TRBV6-2 or TRBV6-3 and TRBJ2-3; D remains ambiguous. The germline CDR1 and CDR2 sequences are MNHEY and SVGEGT. The ends were cut back, 2 bases at V and 3 bases at J, with 9 bases in the middle. The CDR3 is 14 residues long. CDR3 nucleotides: TGTGCCAGCAGTTACGCGACTCTTACAGATACGCAGTATTTT. Translating gives CASSYATLTDTQYF.

The rearrangement links TRBV5-5 to TRBJ1-2; D possibly corresponds to TRBD1 (5 bases). In germline, CDR1 is SGHKS, CDR2 YYEKEE (reference sequence). This CDR3 region has 15 residues. V lost 4 bases and J lost 0, with 13 bases in between. CDR3 nucleotides: TGTGCCAGCAGCCACATACAGGTTCCTAACTATGGCTACACCTTC. Its protein is CASSHIQVPNYGYTF.

The chain has TRBV11-2 and TRBJ2-7; 7 bases are a match to TRBD1. In germline, CDR1 is SGHAT, CDR2 FQNNGV. This CDR3 has 16 residues. The V gene end was trimmed by 5 bases and the J gene end by 0 bases; junction bases not matched to a gene: 10. CDR3 in amino acids: CASSTSGQLNSYEQYF. The CDR3 DNA is TGTGCCAGCAGCACCTCGGGACAGCTAAACTCCTACGAGCAGTACTTC.

This chain uses TRBV7-9 with TRBJ1-3; D remains unclear. This CDR3 is built from 12 residues. Per the germline V gene, CDR1 is SEHNR and CDR2 is FQNEAQ (reference sequence). V lost 3 bases to trimming and J lost 6 bases, with 6 bases between them. The CDR3 DNA reads TGTGCCAGCAGCTTGACTGAAAACACCATATATTTT. Translated: CASSLTENTIYF.

The rearrangement uses TRBV28 and TRBJ2-1, with D uncertain. V was shortened by 2 bases and J by 8 bases, with 16 bases between the two germline ends. Germline V gene data show CDR1 as MDHEN and CDR2 as SYDVKM. The CDR3 is 15 amino acids. The CDR3 here is CASSLNSPGWHEQFF. The CDR3 nucleotides are TGTGCCAGCAGTTTAAACTCCCCCGGGTGGCATGAGCAGTTCTTC.

The chain couples TRBV28 to TRBJ2-5; a possible D gene is TRBD1 (6 bases). The end of the DNA aligns better with TRBJ2-1, so the J call may be wrong. Germline CDR1 reads MDHEN; CDR2 reads SYDVKM. There are 12 residues in the CDR3. CDR3 DNA: TGTGCCAGCAGTTTCCCCCGGGACACCCAGTTCTTC. Translation gives CASSFPRDTQFF.

This clonotype appeared once. CDR3 sequence: CASSLEVGQNTEAFF. The DNA for the CDR3 is TGTGCCAGCAGCTTGGAAGTCGGACAGAACACTGAAGCTTTCTTT. This sequence joins TRBV5-4 and TRBJ1-1, with D maybe TRBD1 (5 bases). The V and J ends lost 0 bases and 1 base respectively, with 10 bases between them. Germline assignment: CDR1 SGHNT and CDR2 YYREEE (reference sequence). The CDR3 runs 15 residues.

The chain employs TRBV4-1 and TRBJ2-7; 8 bases are shared with TRBD2. The germline V gene has CDR1 MGHRA and CDR2 YSYEKL. This CDR3 spans 18 amino acids. J was trimmed by 0 bases and V by 0 bases; bases with no gene match: 10. CDR3 bases: TGCGCCAGCAGCCAAGATGTTAGCCTAGCGGGTCCCTCCTACGAGCAGTACTTC. This encodes CASSQDVSLAGPSYEQYF.

About this clonotype: The junction differs from germline at one of its ends, possibly a read error. The gene calls are TRBV6-5 and TRBJ2-7, with D perhaps TRBD1 (5 bases). Germline lookup yields CDR1 MNHEY and CDR2 SVGAGI. CDR3 length equals 15 residues. The CDR3 nucleotides are TGTACCAGCAGTTACTCCCAGGGATTCTCCTACGAGCAGTACTTC. It yields the protein CTSSYSQGFSYEQYF.